The rows below give T cell receptor beta chains drawn from one sample of a study of identifying expanded T cells in peripheral blood. TCRdb's table, derived via immunoSEQ multiplex PCR, lists solely in-frame clones and lacks some. The sample lists some 100,000 clones; less than 90% were seen once. Input material: blood. These receptors were collected from a person between 18 and 75 years old in good health. The CDR3 runs from the conserved cysteine through the conserved F or W. Fields, in order: D gene, V gene, clone size, J gene, CDR3 DNA, CDR3 protein. A D gene is named only where the DNA matches it firmly. Where a row states a size, it is once, few, many or the class of an expanded clone; other rows omit it.

TRBD1	TRBV5-5	NA	TRBJ1-6	TGTGCCAGCAGCTTGGGAGGGACAGGGTCCTTCCCCTATAATTCACCCCTCCACTTT	CASSLGGTGSFPYNSPLHF
TRBD1	TRBV28	NA	TRBJ1-2	TGTGCCAGCAGTCTTGTCCCGGGACAGGGGATGAACTACTATGGCTACACCTTC	CASSLVPGQGMNYYGYTF
TRBD1	TRBV6-1	NA	TRBJ2-3	TGTGCCAGCAGTGACCCTCCCGGGACAGGGGATGAAGATACGCAGTATTTT	CASSDPPGTGDEDTQYF
TRBD1	TRBV6-6	NA	TRBJ1-5	TGTGCCAGCAGTCACCGGGACAGACACAATCAGCCCCAGCATTTT	CASSHRDRHNQPQHF
TRBD2	TRBV28	NA	TRBJ2-7	TGTGCCAGCAGTTTAGTTTTGGGACTAGCGGGAGTAACGTATGAGCAGTACTTC	CASSLVLGLAGVTYEQYF
NA	TRBV4-2	NA	TRBJ2-2	TGTGCCAGCAGCCAAGATAGGGCAGGGTGGACCGGGGAGCTGTTTTTT	CASSQDRAGWTGELFF
NA	TRBV29-1	NA	TRBJ2-7	TGCAGCGCCTTGGGGTTTAGCGGATACGAGCAGTACTTC	CSALGFSGYEQYF
NA	TRBV6-6	once	TRBJ2-3	TGTGCCAGCAGTTACTCGTTTAATAGTGGCGATACGCAGTATTTT	CASSYSFNSGDTQYF
NA	TRBV9	NA	TRBJ1-2	TGTGCCAGCAGCGTAGATCTCAGGGGCACAGGCTACACCTTC	CASSVDLRGTGYTF
NA	TRBV19	NA	TRBJ2-7	TGTGCCAGTAGTGACCTTCAGATGTACGAGCAGTACTTC	CASSDLQMYEQYF
NA	TRBV4-1	NA	TRBJ2-7	TGCGCCAGCAGCCTTGGCACCTTGAGCTCCTACGAGCAGTACTTC	CASSLGTLSSYEQYF
NA	TRBV19	NA	TRBJ2-7	TGTGCCAGTAGGGATGGACAGAGCTACGAGCAGTACTTC	CASRDGQSYEQYF
NA	TRBV6-5	NA	TRBJ2-7	TGTGCCAGCAGTTCCACGACCTACGAGCAGTACTTC	CASSSTTYEQYF
TRBD2	TRBV7-3	NA	TRBJ2-1	TGTGCCAGCAGCCGAATAGGGACTAGCGGGGAAGAGCAGTTCTTC	CASSRIGTSGEEQFF
NA	TRBV5-1	NA	TRBJ2-1	TGCGCCAGCAGCTTGGACAGGGATAATGAGCAGTTCTTC	CASSLDRDNEQFF
NA	TRBV7-3	NA	TRBJ1-1	TGTGCCAGCAGACCTGGCCGGGGCAACACTGAAGCTTTCTTT	CASRPGRGNTEAFF
NA	TRBV28	few	TRBJ2-3	TGTGCCAGCAGTACCGACAGCACAGATACGCAGTATTTT	CASSTDSTDTQYF
TRBD1	TRBV9	NA	TRBJ1-1	TGTGCCAGCAGCGTATTTACAGGGGGTAAGACTGAAGCTTTCTTT	CASSVFTGGKTEAFF
NA	TRBV9	NA	TRBJ2-1	TGTGCCAGCAGCACGGACATCTCCTCCTACAATGAGCAGTTCTTC	CASSTDISSYNEQFF
TRBD2	TRBV6-4	NA	TRBJ2-2	TGTGCCAGCAGTGATGGGGAAATTAGCGGGGGTACCGGGGAGCTGTTTTTT	CASSDGEISGGTGELFF
NA	TRBV19	NA	TRBJ2-7	TGTGCCAGTAGGTCGGGGAACGGCGAGCAGTACTTC	CASRSGNGEQYF
TRBD2	TRBV11-2	NA	TRBJ2-5	TGTGCCAGCAGCTCCCCGGTCGCGGCGGGGGGGTACCAAGAGACCCAGTACTTC	CASSSPVAAGGYQETQYF
NA	TRBV7-8	once	TRBJ1-1	TGTGCCAGCGGTGCTCAGGGTAGGGCCACTGAAGCTTTCTTT	CASGAQGRATEAFF
NA	TRBV6-1	NA	TRBJ1-4	TGTGCCAGCAGTGAATATTGGACCATTTTGACTGAAAAACTGTTTTTT	CASSEYWTILTEKLFF
TRBD1	TRBV27	NA	TRBJ1-1	TGTGCCAGCAGTTTAAAGTATGGGACAGCGAAGGGGAACACTGAAGCTTTCTTT	CASSLKYGTAKGNTEAFF
TRBD2	TRBV5-4	once	TRBJ2-2	TGTGCCAGCACGAAAGAGCGGGGGGGACGAGGGGAGCTGTTTTTT	CASTKERGGRGELFF
NA	TRBV7-2	NA	TRBJ2-3	TGTGCCAGCAGCATCAATTATCGACAGTTCACAGATACGCAGTATTTT	CASSINYRQFTDTQYF
NA	TRBV5-1	NA	TRBJ2-7	TGCGCCAGCAGCCCACAAAGACAGGACCCCTACGAGCAGTACTTC	CASSPQRQDPYEQYF
NA	TRBV5-1	NA	TRBJ2-2	TGCGCCAGCAGCTTAATAGGCGGCGCGAACACCGGGGAGCTGTTTTTT	CASSLIGGANTGELFF
NA	TRBV23-1	once	TRBJ1-4	TGCGCCAGCAGTCAACAATTCTCGGTTGAAAAACTGTTTTTT	CASSQQFSVEKLFF
TRBD2	TRBV6-1	NA	TRBJ2-1	TGTGCCAGCAGACTAGCGGCAAACAATGAGCAGTTCTTC	CASRLAANNEQFF
NA	TRBV5-1	NA	TRBJ2-3	TGCGCCAGCGCTCTCCTGGTCTCAGATACGCAGTATTTT	CASALLVSDTQYF
TRBD1	TRBV28	NA	TRBJ2-1	TGTGCCAGCAGTTCCAACCTCGGCTCGACAGGGGGCCAAGAGCAGTTCTTC	CASSSNLGSTGGQEQFF
TRBD1	TRBV5-8	NA	TRBJ2-7	TGTGCCAGCAGCCCAAGTACAGGGGGCTTTGGCGACGAGCAGTACTTC	CASSPSTGGFGDEQYF
TRBD1	TRBV5-1	NA	TRBJ2-3	TGCGCCAGCGACCCCACAGGGGCCGGGGTAGATACGCAGTATTTT	CASDPTGAGVDTQYF
NA	TRBV19	NA	TRBJ1-5	TGTGCCAGTAGGCCGCAGGGGCGGGGGAATCAGCCCCAGCATTTT	CASRPQGRGNQPQHF
TRBD2	TRBV4-1	once	TRBJ2-1	TGCGCCAGCAGCCAAGTTCTAGCGGGAGCCGAGCAGTTCTTC	CASSQVLAGAEQFF
NA	TRBV7-9	NA	TRBJ1-3	TGTGCCAGCAGCTTCCCCTCCGGCCGAGGAAACACCATATATTTT	CASSFPSGRGNTIYF